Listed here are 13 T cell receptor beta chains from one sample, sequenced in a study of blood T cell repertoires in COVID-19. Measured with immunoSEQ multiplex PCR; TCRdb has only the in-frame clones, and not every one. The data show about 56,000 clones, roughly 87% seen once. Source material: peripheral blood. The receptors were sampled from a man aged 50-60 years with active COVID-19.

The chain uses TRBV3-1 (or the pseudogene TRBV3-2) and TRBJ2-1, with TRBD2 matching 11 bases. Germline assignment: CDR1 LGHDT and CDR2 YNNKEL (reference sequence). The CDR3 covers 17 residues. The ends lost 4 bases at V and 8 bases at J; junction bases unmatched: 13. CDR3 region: CASSPLDVAGGWDEQFF. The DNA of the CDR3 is TGTGCCAGCAGCCCCCTTGATGTAGCGGGGGGGTGGGATGAGCAGTTCTTC.

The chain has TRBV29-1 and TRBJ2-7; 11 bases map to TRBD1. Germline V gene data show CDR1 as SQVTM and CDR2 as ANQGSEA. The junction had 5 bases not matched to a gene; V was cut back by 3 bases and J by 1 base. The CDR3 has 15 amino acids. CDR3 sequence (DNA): TGCAGCGTTGATTTTTGGGACAGGGGGTCCTACGAGCAGTACTTC. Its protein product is CSVDFWDRGSYEQYF.

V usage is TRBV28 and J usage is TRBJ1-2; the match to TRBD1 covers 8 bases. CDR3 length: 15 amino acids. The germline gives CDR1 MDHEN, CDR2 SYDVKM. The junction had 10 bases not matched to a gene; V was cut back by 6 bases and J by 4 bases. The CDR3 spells CASREGQGIAYGYTF. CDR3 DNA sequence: TGTGCCAGCAGAGAAGGACAGGGTATCGCCTATGGCTACACCTTC.

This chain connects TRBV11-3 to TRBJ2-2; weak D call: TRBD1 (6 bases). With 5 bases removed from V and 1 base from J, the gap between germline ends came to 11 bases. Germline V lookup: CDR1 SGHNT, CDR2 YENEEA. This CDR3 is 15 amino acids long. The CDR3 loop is CASSHRAGNTGELFF. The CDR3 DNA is TGTGCCAGCAGCCACAGGGCAGGGAACACCGGGGAGCTGTTTTTT.

The CDR3 DNA follows: TGTGCCAGCAGCTTACTAGCGGGGGACTACGAGCAGTACTTC. Residues: CASSLLAGDYEQYF. The chain links TRBV11-2 to TRBJ2-7; 10 nucleotides match TRBD2. In germline, CDR1 is SGHAT, CDR2 FQNNGV. This CDR3 has 14 amino acids. V shed 2 bases, J shed 3 bases, and the junction held 1 base outside the gene matches.

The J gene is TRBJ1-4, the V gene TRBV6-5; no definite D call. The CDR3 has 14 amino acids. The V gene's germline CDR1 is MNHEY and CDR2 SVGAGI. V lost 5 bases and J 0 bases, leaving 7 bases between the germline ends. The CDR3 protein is CASSRQATNEKLFF. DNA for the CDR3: TGTGCCAGCAGTAGACAAGCAACTAATGAAAAACTGTTTTTT.

The CDR3 reads CSVEGALLKETQYF. The CDR3 DNA sequence: TGCAGCGTTGAGGGAGCCCTCTTAAAAGAGACCCAGTACTTC. V and J are TRBV29-1 and TRBJ2-5, with D possibly matching TRBD2 (5 bases). Germline values: CDR1 SQVTM, CDR2 ANQGSEA. The V end was cut by 3 bases, the J end by 3 bases, with 14 bases between. This CDR3 contains 14 residues.

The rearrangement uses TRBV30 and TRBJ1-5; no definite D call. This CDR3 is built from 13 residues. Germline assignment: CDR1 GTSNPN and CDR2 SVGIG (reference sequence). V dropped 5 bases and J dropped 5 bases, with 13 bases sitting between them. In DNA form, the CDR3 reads TGTGCCTGGGCTATGCGCGGGGATCAGCCCCAGCATTTT. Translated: CAWAMRGDQPQHF.

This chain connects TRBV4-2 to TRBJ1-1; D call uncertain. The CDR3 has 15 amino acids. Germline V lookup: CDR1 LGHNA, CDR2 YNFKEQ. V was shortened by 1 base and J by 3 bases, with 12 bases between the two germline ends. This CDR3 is CASSQAINADTEAFF. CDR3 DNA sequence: TGTGCCAGCAGCCAAGCGATAAACGCGGACACTGAAGCTTTCTTT.

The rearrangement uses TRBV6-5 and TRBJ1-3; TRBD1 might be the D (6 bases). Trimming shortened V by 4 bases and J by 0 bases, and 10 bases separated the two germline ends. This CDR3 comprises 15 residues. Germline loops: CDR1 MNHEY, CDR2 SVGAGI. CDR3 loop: CASSSRQVSGNTIYF. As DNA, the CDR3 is TGTGCCAGCAGTTCCAGACAGGTCTCTGGAAACACCATATATTTT.

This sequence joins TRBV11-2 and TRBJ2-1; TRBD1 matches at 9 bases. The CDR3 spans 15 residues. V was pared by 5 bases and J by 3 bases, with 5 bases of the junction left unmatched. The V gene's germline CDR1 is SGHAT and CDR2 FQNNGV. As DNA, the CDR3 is TGTGCCAGCAGCGCAGGACAGGGGAACTACAATGAGCAGTTCTTC. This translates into CASSAGQGNYNEQFF. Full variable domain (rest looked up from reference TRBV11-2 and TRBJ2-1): EAGVAQSPRYKIIEKRQSVAFWCNPISGHATLYWYQQILGQGPKLLIQFQNNGVVDDSQLPKDRFSAERLKGVDSTLKIQPAKLEDSAVYLCASSAGQGNYNEQFFGPGTRLTVL.

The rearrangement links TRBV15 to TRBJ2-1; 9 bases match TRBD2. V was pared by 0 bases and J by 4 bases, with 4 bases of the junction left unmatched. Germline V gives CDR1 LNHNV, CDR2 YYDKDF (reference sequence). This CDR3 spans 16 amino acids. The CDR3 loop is CATSRENLAGYNEQFF. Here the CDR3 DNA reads TGTGCCACCAGCAGAGAGAACCTAGCGGGGTACAATGAGCAGTTCTTC.

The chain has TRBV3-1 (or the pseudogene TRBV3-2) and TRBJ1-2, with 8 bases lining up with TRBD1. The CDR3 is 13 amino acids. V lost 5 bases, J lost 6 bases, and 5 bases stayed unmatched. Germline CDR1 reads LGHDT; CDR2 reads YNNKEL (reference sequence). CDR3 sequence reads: CASSRTGFDGYTF. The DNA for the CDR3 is TGTGCCAGCAGCAGGACAGGGTTCGATGGCTACACCTTC.